These 15 T cell receptor delta chains share one sample of origin, sequenced in a study of γδ T cells in repeated Plasmodium falciparum infection. Flow sorting of PBMC yielded separate Vgamma9/Vdelta2+ and Vdelta2-negative gammadelta T cell populations for bulk repertoire analysis. TCRdb re-called the multiplex PCR reads via CATT. The data hold around 50,000 delta-chain clones, with 1.6% observed a single time. The sequenced sample consisted of gamma-delta T cells from blood. The receptors here all came from a pool of human donors (malaria-infected and uninfected, not separated).

On this clone itself: A far bigger clonotype differs at one base, so this is likely a read error. Other DNA sequences of this sample code for an identical CDR3. The J gene has no call, while the V gene is TRDV1; the DNA was not compared with TRDD3, the D call given in the table. This CDR3 is built from 21 residues. Germline lookup yields CDR1 TSWWSYY and CDR2 QGS. The CDR3 nucleotides read TGTGCTCTTGGGACGCATTATCTGCTGGGGGATGCCCCTCAGCACACCGATAAACTCATCTTC. This encodes CALGTHYLLGDAPQHTDKLIF.

This clone showed up many times. Translating this DNA gives a protein that differs at residue 5 from the TCRdb one, which belongs to a much larger clone; a read error is likely, and the protein shown is this translation. This chain uses TRDV1 with TRDJ4; 13 bases are a match to TRDD3. TCRdb offers no J gene call, so here the DNA was matched to germline to obtain one. Trimming cost V 4 bases and J 0 bases; bases outside gene matches: 26. The CDR3 consists of 23 residues. Germline V gene data show CDR1 as TSWWSYY and CDR2 as QGS. The CDR3 spells CALGVLPTRSILGDTLTPRPLIF. The CDR3 DNA reads TGTGCTCTTGGGGTACTTCCAACCCGATCCATACTGGGGGATACGCTAACTCCCAGACCCCTGATCTTT.

The chain couples TRDV1 to TRDJ1, with 7 bases identical to TRDD3. Since TCRdb gives no J gene, matching the DNA to germline was used here to assign it. CDR3 size: 17 residues. Germline-derived CDR1 and CDR2 are TSWWSYY and QGS. Germline trimming cut 4 bases from V and 2 bases from J; bases unmatched to any gene: 13. CDR3 sequence (DNA): TGTGCTCTTGGGGGTGTACGGCGGGGGATCCAAACCGATAAACTCATCTTT. Translation gives CALGGVRRGIQTDKLIF.

This clone appeared many times. V usage is TRDV2 and J usage is TRDJ1, with 10 bases lining up with TRDD3. There are 15 residues in the CDR3. Germline loops: CDR1 GEAIGNYY, CDR2 EKD. V gave up 2 bases and J gave up 11 bases; unmatched junction bases: 13. CDR3 coding DNA: TGTGCCTGTGACATATGGGGGATACAGGGTCCCAGTCTCATCTTT. It is translated as CACDIWGIQGPSLIF.

This clone was counted between two and nine times. TCRdb lists the protein of a much larger clone for this DNA, which differs at residue 11, so this is likely a read error; the protein given here is translated from the DNA itself. This chain links TRDV1 with TRDJ1; 7 bases map to TRDD2. TCRdb lists no J gene, so it was determined here by aligning the DNA to germline. J gave up 0 bases and V 3 bases, and 25 bases lay outside the gene matches. Germline CDR1 reads TSWWSYY; CDR2 reads QGS. The CDR3 runs 22 residues. CDR3 protein: CALGDPSFYWRIGSSYTDKLIF. As DNA, the CDR3 is TGTGCTCTTGGGGACCCTTCCTTCTACTGGAGGATAGGGTCGTCGTACACCGATAAACTCATCTTT.

For this clone: This likely reflects a read error, since a far larger clone is one base away. Other DNA sequences in the same sample also yield this CDR3. CDR3: CALGERTLGFPTDKLIF. CDR3 coding DNA: TGTGCTCTTGGGGAGCGTACGTTAGGGTTCCCCACCGATAAACTCATCTTT. The chain is built from TRDV1 and TRDJ1, with D hard to call. The CDR3 is 17 residues long. Germline lookup yields CDR1 TSWWSYY and CDR2 QGS. Trimming removed 3 bases from V and 1 base from J, with 18 bases in between.

This clone occurred a few times. This likely traces to a read error, being one base from a far larger clone. Different DNA sequences within this sample yield the same CDR3. The chain uses TRDV1 and TRDJ1; D call uncertain. No J gene was available from TCRdb, and it was assigned here by a germline match of the DNA. In germline, CDR1 is TSWWSYY, CDR2 QGS. CDR3 length: 16 amino acids. Trimming shortened V by 0 bases and J by 3 bases, and 14 bases separated the two germline ends. Written as DNA, the CDR3 is TGTGCTCTTGGGGAACTCGTGCTAGGGAGGGCCGATAAACTCATCTTT. Translating it yields CALGELVLGRADKLIF.

The sample holds a few counts of this clone. This DNA's translation and the protein TCRdb lists, from a much larger clone, do not match at residue 7, likely due to a read error; the protein shown is translated from the DNA. J is TRDJ1 and V is TRDV2, with D uncertain. Matching the DNA to germline supplied the J gene, which TCRdb does not give. Germline V gene data show CDR1 as GEAIGNYY and CDR2 as EKD. Trimming cost V 0 bases and J 5 bases, with 9 bases left between them. This CDR3 region has 13 residues. CDR3 residues: CACDTLPGDKLIF. CDR3 DNA sequence: TGTGCCTGTGACACCTTACCAGGGGATAAACTCATCTTT.

This clone was counted a few times. The protein held in TCRdb is that of a much larger clone and does not match this DNA's translation at residue 8, likely because of a read error; the protein shown is translated from the DNA. The DNA for the CDR3 is TGTGCTCTTGGGTTCCGTAAGTGTCCCTGGGATATTAAGACGGATAAACTCATCTTT. Encoded protein: CALGFRKCPWDIKTDKLIF. The chain links TRDV1 to TRDJ1, with D perhaps matching TRDD3 (6 bases). The CDR3 has 19 amino acids. Trimming cost V 5 bases and J 5 bases, with 30 bases left between them. CDR1 is TSWWSYY, CDR2 QGS, per germline.

This clone was seen at least ten times. The same CDR3 also results from other DNA sequences found in this sample. The chain links TRDV1 to TRDJ1, with TRDD3 matching over 10 bases. The CDR3 contains 23 residues. The germline CDR1 and CDR2 sequences are TSWWSYY and QGS. Germline trimming cut 1 base from V and 0 bases from J; bases unmatched to any gene: 23. The CDR3 DNA reads TGTGCTCTTGGGGAACACGTACCGAGGGGGATACGCCCAGCGGCTCTGTACACCGATAAACTCATCTTT. Translation gives CALGEHVPRGIRPAALYTDKLIF.

This clone occurred a few times. A read error likely explains why the TCRdb protein, taken from a much larger clone, differs from this DNA's translation at residue 11; the protein shown is translated from the DNA. This chain links TRDV1 with TRDJ1, with 8 bases matching TRDD3. Unmatched junction bases numbered 15, after V lost 8 bases and J lost 1 base. The CDR3 covers 17 residues. Germline loops: CDR1 TSWWSYY, CDR2 QGS. The CDR3 here is CALKKGSWGKSTDKLIF. CDR3 bases: TGTGCTCTTAAGAAAGGTAGCTGGGGGAAGTCCACCGATAAACTCATCTTT.

This clone was observed a handful of times. It differs at one base from a far larger clone, so likely a read error. The same CDR3 also results from other DNA sequences found in this sample. The chain joins TRDV1 to TRDJ3, with TRDD3 matching over 10 bases. No J gene was available from TCRdb, and it was assigned here by a germline match of the DNA. Per germline, CDR1 TSWWSYY and CDR2 QGS. This CDR3 comprises 26 residues. CDR3 coding DNA: TGTGCTCTTGGGGGAACTAAAGTCCAAAAGGGGGATACGCTTAGGGAGTTCTCCTGGGACACCCGGCAGATGTTTTTC. This gives the protein CALGGTKVQKGDTLREFSWDTRQMFF.

This clone came up a few times. One end of the junction fails to match germline, which may point to a read error. The V call is TRDV1, the J call TRDJ1; 9 positions match TRDD3. Germline lookup yields CDR1 TSWWSYY and CDR2 QGS. The CDR3 extends over 19 amino acids. The CDR3 sequence is CALWERITRGIPPTDKLIF. DNA of the CDR3: TGTGCCCTTTGGGAAAGGATCACTAGGGGGATACCGCCCACCGATAAGCTCATCTTT.

To note about this clone: One base separates it from a far larger clone, so it is likely a read error. Other DNA sequences from this sample encode an identical CDR3 as well. The V and J genes are TRDV3 and TRDJ1, with 11 bases identical to TRDD3. No J gene is reported in TCRdb; it was inferred here by comparing the DNA with germline. Germline CDR1 and CDR2: TVYSNPD and GDNSRS (reference sequence). V was pared by 4 bases and J by 0 bases, with 31 bases of the junction left unmatched. The CDR3 has 23 residues. DNA for the CDR3: TGTGCCTCTACTGAGGGCCTTCCTACACGGTGGGGGATACGCTTTCAGAACACCGATAAACTCATCTTT. Translation gives CASTEGLPTRWGIRFQNTDKLIF.

In this sample, this clone turned up a few times. The junction shows a germline mismatch at one end, possibly a read error. This sequence joins TRDV1 and TRDJ1; the match to TRDD3 covers 10 bases. Germline V gives CDR1 TSWWSYY, CDR2 QGS. CDR3 length equals 19 residues. DNA of the CDR3: TGTGCTATTGGGGAACTCAGGTCTCCCTTACTGGGGGATGCGGATAAACTCATCTTT. Encoded protein: CAIGELRSPLLGDADKLIF.